Following are 18 T cell receptor beta chains from one sample sequenced in a study of T cells in Graves' hyperthyroidism and ophthalmopathy. TCR beta CDR3 region amplification was performed from RNA transcripts. HTBI primers were used for first-round RT-PCR of the TCR CDR3. TCRdb used MiXCR to reprocess the multiplex PCR reads, holding one entry per CDR3 protein. The sample holds around 560,000 distinct CDR3 sequences, approximately 16% seen once. The source material was blood. These TCRs come from a woman under 30 with Graves' hyperthyroidism.

This clonotype showed up many times. This chain joins TRBV3-1 and TRBJ2-3; maybe TRBD1 (7 bases). V lost 1 base to trimming and J lost 3 bases, with 14 bases between them. In germline, CDR1 is LGHDT, CDR2 YNNKEL (reference sequence). The CDR3 runs 16 residues. Here the CDR3 DNA reads TGTGCCAGCAGCCAAGTAGGAGGGGGCGGAACAGATACGCAGTATTTT. Protein sequence: CASSQVGGGGTDTQYF.

The V call is TRBV28, the J call TRBJ1-2, with a possible D match to TRBD1 (5 bases). The CDR3 consists of 13 residues. V was clipped by 7 bases and J by 3 bases, with 12 bases between them. Germline lookup yields CDR1 MDHEN and CDR2 SYDVKM. The CDR3 bases are TGTGCCAGCATGGGGCAGGCGGACTATGGCTACACCTTC. It yields the protein CASMGQADYGYTF.

In this sample, this clonotype turned up a few times. The V call is TRBV18, the J call TRBJ1-2; D call uncertain. CDR1 KGHSH and CDR2 LQKENI come from the germline V gene. The CDR3 is 14 amino acids. Trimming took 2 bases from V and 3 from J, leaving 10 bases between them. CDR3 coding DNA: TGTGCCAGCTCACCAGCCGGGGATGACTATGGCTACACCTTC. Its translation is CASSPAGDDYGYTF.

This clonotype was observed at least ten times. The chain links TRBV20-1 to TRBJ2-5, with 8 bases lining up with TRBD2. This CDR3 is built from 13 residues. The J segment lost 5 bases and the V segment lost 3 bases, leaving 5 bases of the junction unmatched. CDR1 DFQATT and CDR2 SNEGSKA come from the germline V gene (reference sequence). Written as DNA, the CDR3 is TGCAGTGCTAGCGGGGGGGGCCCCGAGACCCAGTACTTC. Protein: CSASGGGPETQYF.

This clonotype was counted ten times or more. The rearrangement joins TRBV3-1 to TRBJ2-4, with D tentatively TRBD2 (6 bases). This CDR3 region has 15 residues. CDR1 and CDR2 from the germline V gene are LGHDT and YNNKEL (reference sequence). The V end lost 0 bases, the J end lost 10 bases, and 16 bases lay between the germline ends. The CDR3 spells CASSQDHSGRGIQYF. In nucleotides, the CDR3 is TGTGCCAGCAGCCAAGACCACAGCGGGCGCGGTATTCAGTACTTC.

J is TRBJ2-3 and V is TRBV11-2; 9 bases fit TRBD2. Germline V gives CDR1 SGHAT, CDR2 FQNNGV. CDR3 length: 16 residues. Losses at the gene ends were 1 base for V and 4 bases for J; bases not matched to a gene: 6. CDR3 in amino acids: CASSLGGGGAADTQYF. The CDR3, as DNA: TGTGCCAGCAGCTTAGGGGGCGGGGGGGCGGCAGATACGCAGTATTTT.

This clonotype has a count of ten or more. V usage is TRBV12-3 or TRBV12-4 and J usage is TRBJ1-1; D is undetermined. This CDR3 is built from 13 residues. V dropped 3 bases and J dropped 3 bases, with 8 bases sitting between them. CDR3 bases: TGTGCCAGCAGTTTGCGGTTTGACACTGAAGCTTTCTTT. It translates to CASSLRFDTEAFF.

This clonotype was found a few times. The gene calls are TRBV29-1 and TRBJ1-1, with D hard to call. The germline V gene has CDR1 SQVTM and CDR2 ANQGSEA. There are 12 residues in the CDR3. V was pared by 3 bases and J by 2 bases, with 7 bases between. CDR3 bases: TGCAGCGTTGAGAATGTCAACACTGAAGCTTTCTTT. The encoded protein is CSVENVNTEAFF.

This clonotype has just a few counts. V and J are TRBV3-1 and TRBJ2-7; D gene unclear. Germline CDR1 and CDR2: LGHDT and YNNKEL (reference sequence). Trimming shortened V by 0 bases and J by 2 bases, and 11 bases separated the two germline ends. This CDR3 contains 15 residues. The CDR3 bases are TGTGCCAGCAGCCAAGATTTATTCATCGCCTACGAGCAGTACTTC. Its translation is CASSQDLFIAYEQYF.

The table lists this clonotype with a few counts. The chain recombines TRBV18 with TRBJ1-3; 11 positions agree with TRBD1. The germline CDR1 and CDR2 sequences are KGHSH and LQKENI. V gave up 5 bases and J gave up 4 bases; unmatched junction bases: 7. This CDR3 is built from 16 residues. This CDR3 reads CASSTGQGAEGNTIYF. CDR3 in DNA: TGTGCCAGCTCAACCGGACAGGGGGCGGAAGGAAACACCATATATTTT.

This clonotype appeared many times. The chain combines TRBV27 with TRBJ2-7, with D possibly TRBD1 on 6 matching bases. Looked up from germline, CDR1 is MNHEY and CDR2 is SMNVEV (reference sequence). There are 13 residues in the CDR3. Trimming left V 5 bases short and J 6 bases short, with 14 bases between. CDR3 region: CASSHGQGREQYF. CDR3 nucleotides: TGTGCCAGCAGTCACGGGCAGGGGCGCGAGCAGTACTTC.

The chain carries TRBV27 and TRBJ1-6, with D possibly being TRBD1 (5 bases). Trimming left V 2 bases short and J 7 bases short, with 12 bases between. The V gene's germline CDR1 is MNHEY and CDR2 SMNVEV (reference sequence). The length of the CDR3 is 15 residues. This CDR3 reads CASSLQGWGNSPLHF. CDR3 in DNA: TGTGCCAGCAGTTTACAGGGATGGGGGAATTCACCCCTCCACTTT.

This chain uses TRBV19 with TRBJ1-4; 7 positions match TRBD1. Trimming cost V 2 bases and J 5 bases; bases outside gene matches: 11. The CDR3 is 17 amino acids. The germline CDR1 and CDR2 sequences are LNHDA and SQIVND (reference sequence). CDR3 in amino acids: CASSIKGAQGENEKLFF. Here the CDR3 DNA reads TGTGCCAGTAGTATAAAAGGGGCGCAGGGGGAGAATGAAAAACTGTTTTTT.

This clonotype came up many times. The J gene is TRBJ1-1, the V gene TRBV29-1; D possibly corresponds to TRBD1 (5 bases). Germline CDR1 SQVTM, CDR2 ANQGSEA. With 6 bases removed from V and 1 base from J, the gap between germline ends came to 9 bases. The CDR3 loop spans 12 amino acids. The CDR3 sequence is CSVWGGNTEAFF. The DNA of the CDR3 is TGCAGCGTATGGGGGGGGAACACTGAAGCTTTCTTT.

This clonotype was recorded at least ten times. The J gene is TRBJ1-2, the V gene TRBV7-2, with D hard to call. The CDR3 has 15 residues. The V end was cut by 3 bases, the J end by 8 bases, with 19 bases between. The germline V gene encodes CDR1 SGHTA and CDR2 FQGNSA. The CDR3 nucleotides are TGTGCCAGCAGCTTGACCCTTTCGGCGGCCCACGGCTACACCTTC. This encodes CASSLTLSAAHGYTF.

This clonotype was observed many times. The CDR3 reads CASSLESGAALYPSSYNEQFF. CDR3 DNA sequence: TGTGCCAGCAGCTTAGAGTCCGGTGCGGCCCTCTATCCCAGCTCCTACAATGAGCAGTTCTTC. The V call is TRBV11-3, the J call TRBJ2-1; no reliable D call. Germline CDR1 SGHNT, CDR2 YENEEA. The CDR3 is made up of 21 amino acids. V lost 0 bases and J lost 0, with 24 bases in between.

The V gene is TRBV9, the J gene TRBJ2-1; D is possibly TRBD2 (5 bases). This CDR3 has 15 residues. Trimming cost V 0 bases and J 2 bases, with 9 bases left between them. Germline V gene sequence: CDR1 SGDLS, CDR2 YYNGEE. The CDR3 nucleotides are TGTGCCAGCAGCGTAGCGGGGTGGACCTACAATGAGCAGTTCTTC. This sequence encodes CASSVAGWTYNEQFF. Variable domain in full (rest from reference TRBV9 and TRBJ2-1): DSGVTQTPKHLITATGQRVTLRCSPRSGDLSVYWYQQSLDQGLQFLIQYYNGEERAKGNILERFSAQQFPDLHSELNLSSLELGDSALYFCASSVAGWTYNEQFFGPGTRLTVL.

This clonotype was observed at least ten times. V gene TRBV13 combines with J gene TRBJ1-1; D possibly corresponds to TRBD1 (5 bases). The germline V gene encodes CDR1 PRHDT and CDR2 FYEKMQ (reference sequence). CDR3 length: 13 amino acids. V was pared by 5 bases and J by 5 bases, with 12 bases between. The CDR3 loop reads CASSRAGGTEAFF. CDR3 nucleotide sequence: TGTGCCAGCAGCAGAGCCGGGGGAACTGAAGCTTTCTTT.